These T cell receptor beta chains were read from a single sample in a study of regulatory T cells. The method was immunoSEQ multiplex PCR; TCRdb's version includes in-frame clones alone and lacks a portion of them. This sample has some 30,000 clones, with 93% found just once. The specimen sequenced was conventional CD4+ T cells sorted from blood. The receptors derive from a child aged 2-9 years with CD3G deficiency. The CDR3 runs from the conserved cysteine through the conserved F or W. A D gene is named only where the DNA matches it firmly. For some rows the clone size is stated as once, few or many, or as a class when expanded; others skip it.

TRBV18	NA	TRBJ1-1	NA	TGTGCCAGCTCACCAAGCAGGGAGGCTGAAGCTTTCTTT	CASSPSREAEAFF
TRBV28	TRBD2	TRBJ2-3	once	TGTGCCAGCAGTGGGACTAGCGGGGACACAGATACGCAGTATTTT	CASSGTSGDTDTQYF
TRBV28	NA	TRBJ2-3	NA	TGTGCCAGCAGTTTAGGGGGCGGCACAGATACGCAGTATTTT	CASSLGGGTDTQYF
TRBV5-1	NA	TRBJ2-7	NA	TGCGCCAGCAGCTTGTCCGGGGACGAGCAGTACTTC	CASSLSGDEQYF
TRBV6-1	NA	TRBJ2-1	NA	TGTGCCAGCACTGTGGACCCTGGGGATTACAATGAGCAGTTCTTC	CASTVDPGDYNEQFF
TRBV28	NA	TRBJ2-7	NA	TGTGCCAGCAGTCGGAACTCCTACGAGCAGTACTTC	CASSRNSYEQYF
TRBV28	NA	TRBJ2-1	NA	TGTGCCAGCAGTTTAAACTATAGGAGGGGCGGTGAGCAGTTCTTC	CASSLNYRRGGEQFF
TRBV6-1	NA	TRBJ2-3	NA	TGTGCCAGCAGTAAACTGGGCACAGATACGCAGTATTTT	CASSKLGTDTQYF
TRBV28	NA	TRBJ1-5	NA	TGTGCCAGCAGTTTGAACTTTGTGCGTAGGAGCAATCAGCCCCAGCATTTT	CASSLNFVRRSNQPQHF
TRBV7-6	NA	TRBJ2-5	few	TGTGCCAGCAGCTTATTTGGGGGATGGCAAGAGACCCAGTACTTC	CASSLFGGWQETQYF
TRBV28	NA	TRBJ2-2	once	TGTGCCAGCAGCTCCTTTGGGGGTGGGACCGGGGAGCTGTTTTTT	CASSSFGGGTGELFF
TRBV7-9	NA	TRBJ1-1	NA	TGTGCCAGCAGCTTAGGAGGGAGGACTGAAGCTTTCTTT	CASSLGGRTEAFF
TRBV28	TRBD1	TRBJ2-6	NA	TGTGCCAGCAGTTTGGGGACAGCCCGCTCTGGGGCCAACGTCCTGACTTTC	CASSLGTARSGANVLTF
TRBV6-1	TRBD1	TRBJ2-3	NA	TGTGCCAGCAGTGCTCTGACAGGGGTCGGCACAGATACGCAGTATTTT	CASSALTGVGTDTQYF
TRBV5-1	NA	TRBJ2-1	NA	TGCGCCAGCAGCTTGGGGGGGACCGCTTACAATGAGCAGTTCTTC	CASSLGGTAYNEQFF
TRBV6-1	TRBD1	TRBJ1-2	NA	TGTGCCAGCAGTGATGTCAGGGGGCACTATGGCTACACCTTC	CASSDVRGHYGYTF
TRBV28	NA	TRBJ2-2	NA	TGTGCCAGCAGTCCTTCGGACATTCAGGCAATCACCGGGGAGCTGTTTTTT	CASSPSDIQAITGELFF
TRBV28	NA	TRBJ2-7	NA	TGTGCCACCCAAACCGGAGGGCAGGGTACCTACGAGCAGTACTTC	CATQTGGQGTYEQYF
TRBV7-9	NA	TRBJ1-4	NA	TGTGCCAGCAGCTTAGGTCATGGGGATAATGAAAAACTGTTTTTT	CASSLGHGDNEKLFF
TRBV7-9	NA	TRBJ1-4	NA	TGTGCCAGCAGCCGCGGGGACTCGGGAGGAGAAAAACTGTTTTTT	CASSRGDSGGEKLFF
TRBV11-2	TRBD1	TRBJ1-4	NA	TGTGCCAGCAGCTTAGGGATCAGGGGGCGTCAAGAAAAACTGTTTTTT	CASSLGIRGRQEKLFF
TRBV28	NA	TRBJ1-5	NA	TGTGCCAGCAGTTTTTCATGGGGTGGCAATCAGCCCCAGCATTTT	CASSFSWGGNQPQHF
TRBV5-1	NA	TRBJ2-6	NA	TGCGCCAGCAGCTTGCGTCCTGGGGCCAACGTCCTGACTTTC	CASSLRPGANVLTF
TRBV5-1	NA	TRBJ1-1	NA	TGCGCCAGCAGCTTGGAGGGGAACACTGAAGCTTTCTTT	CASSLEGNTEAFF
TRBV28	TRBD1	TRBJ1-5	NA	TGTGCCAGCAGGGACAGGGGGCTCGATCTCGGCAATCAGCCCCAGCATTTT	CASRDRGLDLGNQPQHF
TRBV9	TRBD2	TRBJ2-1	NA	TGTGCCAGCAGCGACTCAAATTTAGCGGGTACCTACAATGAGCAGTTCTTC	CASSDSNLAGTYNEQFF
TRBV9	TRBD2	TRBJ2-7	NA	TGTGCCAGCAGCGAGCGGAGGGTTGGTAGCGGGAGCTCGGATAGCGAGCAGTACTTC	CASSERRVGSGSSDSEQYF
TRBV5-1	TRBD1	TRBJ2-3	once	TGCGCCAGCAGCTTGCAGGGGGCAAGCACAGATACGCAGTATTTT	CASSLQGASTDTQYF